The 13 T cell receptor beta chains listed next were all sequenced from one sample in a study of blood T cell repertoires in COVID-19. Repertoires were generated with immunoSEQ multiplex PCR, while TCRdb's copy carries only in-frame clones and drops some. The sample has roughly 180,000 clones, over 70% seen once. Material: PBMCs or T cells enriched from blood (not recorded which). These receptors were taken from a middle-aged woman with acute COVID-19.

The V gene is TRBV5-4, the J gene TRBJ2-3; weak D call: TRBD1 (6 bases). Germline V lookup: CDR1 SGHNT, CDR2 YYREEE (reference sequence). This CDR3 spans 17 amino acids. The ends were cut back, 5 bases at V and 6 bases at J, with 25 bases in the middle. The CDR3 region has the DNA TGTGCCAGCAGTTATATTGGGGGACCTACCCAGGGGGATACGCAGTATTTT. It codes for CASSYIGGPTQGDTQYF.

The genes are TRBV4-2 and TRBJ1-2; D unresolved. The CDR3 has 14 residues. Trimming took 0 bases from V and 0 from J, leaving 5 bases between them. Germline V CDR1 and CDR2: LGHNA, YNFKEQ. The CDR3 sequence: CASSQDRTNYGYTF. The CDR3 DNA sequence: TGTGCCAGCAGCCAAGACAGAACTAACTATGGCTACACCTTC.

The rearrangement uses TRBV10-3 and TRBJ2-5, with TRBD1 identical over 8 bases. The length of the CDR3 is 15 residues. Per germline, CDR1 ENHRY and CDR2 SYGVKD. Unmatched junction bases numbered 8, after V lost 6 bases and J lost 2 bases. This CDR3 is CAISQTGVMQETQYF. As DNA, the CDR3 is TGTGCCATCAGCCAGACAGGGGTGATGCAAGAGACCCAGTACTTC.

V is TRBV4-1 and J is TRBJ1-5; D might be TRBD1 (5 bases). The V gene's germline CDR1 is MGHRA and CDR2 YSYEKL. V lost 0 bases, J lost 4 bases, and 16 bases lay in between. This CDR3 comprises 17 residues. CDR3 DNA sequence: TGCGCCAGCAGCCAAGATATTCCGGGGGGGTCAAATCAGCCCCAGCATTTT. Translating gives CASSQDIPGGSNQPQHF.

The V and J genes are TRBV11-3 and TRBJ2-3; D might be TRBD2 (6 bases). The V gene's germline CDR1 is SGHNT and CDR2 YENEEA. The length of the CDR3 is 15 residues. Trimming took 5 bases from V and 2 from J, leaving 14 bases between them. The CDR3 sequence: CASSPTGLPTDTQYF. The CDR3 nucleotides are TGTGCCAGCAGCCCCACGGGACTCCCCACAGATACGCAGTATTTT.

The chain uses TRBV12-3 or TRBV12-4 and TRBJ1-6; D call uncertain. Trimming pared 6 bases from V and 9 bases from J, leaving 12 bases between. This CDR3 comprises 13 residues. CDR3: CASRPGFSSPLHF. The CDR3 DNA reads TGTGCCAGCAGGCCGGGGTTTAGTTCACCCCTCCACTTT.

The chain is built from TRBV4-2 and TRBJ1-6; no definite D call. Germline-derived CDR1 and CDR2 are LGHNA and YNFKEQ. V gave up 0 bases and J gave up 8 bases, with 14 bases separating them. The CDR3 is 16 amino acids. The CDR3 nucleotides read TGTGCCAGCAGCCAAGAGAGGGCGTCCGAAGATTCACCCCTCCACTTT. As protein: CASSQERASEDSPLHF.

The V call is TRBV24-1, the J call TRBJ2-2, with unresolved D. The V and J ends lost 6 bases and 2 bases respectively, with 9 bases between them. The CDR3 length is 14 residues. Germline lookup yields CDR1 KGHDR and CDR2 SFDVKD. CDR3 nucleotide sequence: TGTGCCACCAGTCGTAGTCGAAACACCGGGGAGCTGTTTTTT. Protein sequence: CATSRSRNTGELFF.

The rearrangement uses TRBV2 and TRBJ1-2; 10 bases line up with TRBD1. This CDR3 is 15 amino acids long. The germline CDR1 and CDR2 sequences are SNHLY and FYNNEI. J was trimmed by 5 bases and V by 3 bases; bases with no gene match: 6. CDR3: CASSEEDRGYYGYTF. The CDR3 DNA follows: TGTGCCAGCAGTGAGGAGGACAGGGGGTATTATGGCTACACCTTC.

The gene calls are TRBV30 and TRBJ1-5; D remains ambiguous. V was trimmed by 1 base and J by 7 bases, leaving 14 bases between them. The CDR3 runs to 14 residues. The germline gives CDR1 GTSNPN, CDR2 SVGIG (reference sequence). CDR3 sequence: CAWSGVAGQQPQHF. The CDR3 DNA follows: TGTGCCTGGAGTGGGGTGGCAGGTCAACAGCCCCAGCATTTT.

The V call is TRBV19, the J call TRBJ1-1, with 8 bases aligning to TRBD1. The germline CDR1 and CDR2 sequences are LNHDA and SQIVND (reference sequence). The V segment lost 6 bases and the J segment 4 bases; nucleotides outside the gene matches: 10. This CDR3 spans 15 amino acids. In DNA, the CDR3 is TGTGCCAGTAGGGTCCGGACAGGGAGAATCACTGAAGCTTTCTTT. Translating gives CASRVRTGRITEAFF. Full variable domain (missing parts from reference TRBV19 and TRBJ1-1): DGGITQSPKYLFRKEGQNVTLSCEQNLNHDAMYWYRQDPGQGLRLIYYSQIVNDFQKGDIAEGYSVSREKKESFPLTVTSAQKNPTAFYLCASRVRTGRITEAFFGQGTRLTVV.

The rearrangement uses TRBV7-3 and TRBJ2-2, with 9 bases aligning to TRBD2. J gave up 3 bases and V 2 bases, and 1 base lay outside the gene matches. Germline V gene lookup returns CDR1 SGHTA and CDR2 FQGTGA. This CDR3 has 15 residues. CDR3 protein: CASSLAGGDTGELFF. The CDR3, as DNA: TGTGCCAGCAGCTTAGCGGGAGGGGACACCGGGGAGCTGTTTTTT.

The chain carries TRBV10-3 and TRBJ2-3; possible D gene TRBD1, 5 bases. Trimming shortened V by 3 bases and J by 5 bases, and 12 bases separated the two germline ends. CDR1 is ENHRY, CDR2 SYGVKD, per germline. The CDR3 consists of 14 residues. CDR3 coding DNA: TGTGCCATCAGTGACAGGGTCGTGGGAGATACGCAGTATTTT. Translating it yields CAISDRVVGDTQYF.